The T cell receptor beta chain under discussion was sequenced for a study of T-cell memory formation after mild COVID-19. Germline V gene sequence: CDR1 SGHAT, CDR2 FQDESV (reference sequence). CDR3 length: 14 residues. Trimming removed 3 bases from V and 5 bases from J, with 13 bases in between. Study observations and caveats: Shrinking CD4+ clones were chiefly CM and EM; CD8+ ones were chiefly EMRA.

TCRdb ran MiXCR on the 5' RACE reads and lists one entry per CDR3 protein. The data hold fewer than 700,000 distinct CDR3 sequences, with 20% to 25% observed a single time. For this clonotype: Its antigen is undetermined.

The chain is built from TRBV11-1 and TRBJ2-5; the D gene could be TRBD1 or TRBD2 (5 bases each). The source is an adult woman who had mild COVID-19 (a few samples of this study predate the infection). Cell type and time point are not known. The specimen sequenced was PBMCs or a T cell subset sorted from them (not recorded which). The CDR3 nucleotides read TGTGCCAGCAGCTTGTATGGGGGTCCGGAGACCCAGTACTTC. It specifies CASSLYGGPETQYF.